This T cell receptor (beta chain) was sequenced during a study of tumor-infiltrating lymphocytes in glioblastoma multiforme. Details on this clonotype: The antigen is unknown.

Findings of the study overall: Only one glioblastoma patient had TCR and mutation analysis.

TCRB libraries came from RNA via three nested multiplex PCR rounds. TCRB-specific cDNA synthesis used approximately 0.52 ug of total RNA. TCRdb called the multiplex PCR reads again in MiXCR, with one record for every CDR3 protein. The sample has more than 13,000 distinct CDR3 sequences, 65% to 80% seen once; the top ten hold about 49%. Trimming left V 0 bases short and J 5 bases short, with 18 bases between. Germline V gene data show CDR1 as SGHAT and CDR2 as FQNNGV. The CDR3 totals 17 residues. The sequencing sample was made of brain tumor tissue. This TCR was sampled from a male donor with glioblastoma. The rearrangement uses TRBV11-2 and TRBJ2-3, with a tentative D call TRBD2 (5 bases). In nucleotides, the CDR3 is TGTGCCAGCAGCTTAGATCCTGCATACACTAGTATAGATACGCAGTATTTT. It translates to CASSLDPAYTSIDTQYF. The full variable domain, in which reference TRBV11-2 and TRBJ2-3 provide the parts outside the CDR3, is EAGVAQSPRYKIIEKRQSVAFWCNPISGHATLYWYQQILGQGPKLLIQFQNNGVVDDSQLPKDRFSAERLKGVDSTLKIQPAKLEDSAVYLCASSLDPAYTSIDTQYFGPGTRLTVL.